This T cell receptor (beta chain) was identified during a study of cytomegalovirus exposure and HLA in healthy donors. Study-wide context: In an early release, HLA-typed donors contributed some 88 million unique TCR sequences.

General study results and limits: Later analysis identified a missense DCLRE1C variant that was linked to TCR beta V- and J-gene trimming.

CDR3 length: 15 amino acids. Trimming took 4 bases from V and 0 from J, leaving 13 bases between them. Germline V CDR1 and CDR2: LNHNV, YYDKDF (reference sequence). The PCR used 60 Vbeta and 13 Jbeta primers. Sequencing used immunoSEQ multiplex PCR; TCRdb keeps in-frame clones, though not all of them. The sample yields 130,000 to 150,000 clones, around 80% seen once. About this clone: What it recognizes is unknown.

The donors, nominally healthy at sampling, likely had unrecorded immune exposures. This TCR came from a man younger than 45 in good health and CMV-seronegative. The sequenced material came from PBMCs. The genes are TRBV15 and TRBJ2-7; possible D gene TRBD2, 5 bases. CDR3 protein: CATSIETGSSYEQYF. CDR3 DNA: TGTGCCACCAGCATAGAGACTGGGAGCTCCTACGAGCAGTACTTC.